The next 27 T cell receptor beta chains were all read from a single sample in a study of blood T cell repertoires in COVID-19. Data came from immunoSEQ multiplex PCR; TCRdb stores just in-frame clones and leaves some out. The sample has about 380,000 clones, around 85% seen once. The sample consisted of peripheral blood. Source of these receptors: a woman aged 18 to 35 with acute or convalescent COVID-19.

This chain connects TRBV9 to TRBJ2-1, with D possibly being TRBD1 (6 bases). V was shortened by 4 bases and J by 1 base, with 18 bases between the two germline ends. Germline CDR1 is SGDLS and CDR2 is YYNGEE. CDR3 size: 17 residues. The CDR3 DNA reads TGTGCCAGCAGCTCGGACAGAGCCAAACGTTCCTACAATGAGCAGTTCTTC. It yields the protein CASSSDRAKRSYNEQFF.

This chain uses TRBV27 with TRBJ1-2, with a possible D match to TRBD1 (6 bases). Per the germline V gene, CDR1 is MNHEY and CDR2 is SMNVEV (reference sequence). Deletions cut 6 bases from V and 4 bases from J, with 18 bases between. The CDR3 runs 15 residues. CDR3 coding DNA: TGTGCCAGCAGCTCGGGGGGGCCGCCCCGCTATGGCTACACCTTC. Residues: CASSSGGPPRYGYTF.

The chain uses TRBV7-9 and TRBJ1-1; TRBD1 is a possible D gene (5 bases). V was shortened by 1 base and J by 0 bases, with 12 bases between the two germline ends. CDR1 is SEHNR, CDR2 FQNEAQ, per germline (reference sequence). CDR3 length equals 16 residues. This chain's CDR3 is CASSLGQTLLNTEAFF. Written as DNA, the CDR3 is TGTGCCAGCAGCTTAGGACAGACCCTTTTGAACACTGAAGCTTTCTTT.

The chain recombines TRBV9 with TRBJ2-7; D is possibly TRBD2 (5 bases). The CDR3 is 15 amino acids. Germline values: CDR1 SGDLS, CDR2 YYNGEE. With 0 bases removed from V and 0 bases from J, the gap between germline ends came to 10 bases. The CDR3 loop is CASSVETGSSYEQYF. The CDR3 nucleotides are TGTGCCAGCAGCGTAGAGACGGGGTCCTCCTACGAGCAGTACTTC. Complete variable domain (other parts from reference TRBV9 and TRBJ2-7): DSGVTQTPKHLITATGQRVTLRCSPRSGDLSVYWYQQSLDQGLQFLIQYYNGEERAKGNILERFSAQQFPDLHSELNLSSLELGDSALYFCASSVETGSSYEQYFGPGTRLTVT.

V is TRBV13 and J is TRBJ2-7; 10 nucleotides agree with TRBD1. The CDR3 runs to 16 residues. V lost 5 bases and J lost 0; bases outside the gene matches: 7. CDR1 is PRHDT and CDR2 is FYEKMQ in the germline V gene (reference sequence). As DNA, the CDR3 is TGTGCCAGCAGCCTAAAGACAGGGGGCCACTCCTACGAGCAGTACTTC. This translates into CASSLKTGGHSYEQYF.

The chain combines TRBV7-3 with TRBJ2-7; 9 positions agree with TRBD1. The CDR3 sequence is 16 residues long. Trimming took 1 base from V and 5 from J; bases not matched to a gene: 9. Per germline, CDR1 SGHTA and CDR2 FQGTGA. The CDR3 coding sequence is TGTGCCAGCAGCTTAAAGGGGGACAGGGTCCGGGACGAGCAGTACTTC. Translating gives CASSLKGDRVRDEQYF.

This clone has just one count. Other DNA sequences within the sample encode an identical CDR3. The chain recombines TRBV5-6 with TRBJ2-2; no clear D. CDR1 and CDR2 from the germline V gene are SGHDT and YYEEEE. The CDR3 length is 14 residues. Trimming took off 4 bases at V and 1 base at J, with 8 bases between the two ends. The CDR3 loop is CASSRTRNTGELFF. In DNA form, the CDR3 reads TGTGCCAGCAGCCGAACAAGGAACACCGGGGAGCTGTTTTTT. Full variable domain (remainder filled in from reference TRBV5-6 and TRBJ2-2): DAGVTQSPTHLIKTRGQQVTLRCSPKSGHDTVSWYQQALGQGPQFIFQYYEEEERQRGNFPDRFSGHQFPNYSSELNVNALLLGDSALYLCASSRTRNTGELFFGEGSRLTVL.

V is TRBV7-9 and J is TRBJ2-1; 7 bases align to TRBD1. CDR1 and CDR2 from the germline V gene are SEHNR and FQNEAQ (reference sequence). Trimming removed 5 bases from V and 8 bases from J; junction bases left unmatched: 9. The CDR3 is 14 amino acids. CDR3 region: CASSLTGRVYEQFF. CDR3 bases: TGTGCCAGCAGCCTGACAGGGCGGGTGTATGAGCAGTTCTTC.

The chain couples TRBV14 to TRBJ2-1, with 10 bases identical to TRBD2. Germline assignment: CDR1 SGHDN and CDR2 FVKESK. Trimming took 4 bases from V and 3 from J; bases not matched to a gene: 9. This CDR3 is built from 17 residues. The CDR3 region is CASSLLGLADHYNEQFF. CDR3 in DNA: TGTGCCAGCAGCCTTTTAGGACTAGCGGATCACTACAATGAGCAGTTCTTC.

V gene TRBV18 combines with J gene TRBJ2-2; possible D gene TRBD1, 5 bases. V was trimmed by 1 base and J by 0 bases, leaving 9 bases between them. The CDR3 has 16 residues. From germline, CDR1 is KGHSH and CDR2 LQKENI. The chain's CDR3 is CASSPLGRANTGELFF. The CDR3 DNA follows: TGTGCCAGCTCACCACTAGGCAGGGCGAACACCGGGGAGCTGTTTTTT.

The rearrangement joins TRBV6-1 to TRBJ2-3; 9 bases are a match to TRBD2. The CDR3 has 20 amino acids. Germline lookup yields CDR1 MNHNS and CDR2 SASEGT. V shed 2 bases and J 0 bases; nucleotides not matched to a gene: 15. The CDR3 coding sequence is TGTGCCAGCAGTGAATTAGGGGGACTAGCTCCCGGTGATAGCACAGATACGCAGTATTTT. This codes for CASSELGGLAPGDSTDTQYF.

This clone was observed once. The chain carries TRBV5-6 and TRBJ2-7; 8 bases agree with TRBD1. The CDR3 is 16 residues long. Germline assignment: CDR1 SGHDT and CDR2 YYEEEE. Trimming took 4 bases from V and 2 from J; bases not matched to a gene: 11. The CDR3 DNA is TGTGCCAGCAGCCGGCTACCGACAGGGGACCCCTACGAGCAGTACTTC. Translated: CASSRLPTGDPYEQYF.

The rearrangement links TRBV6-5 to TRBJ1-3, with D uncertain. The CDR3 totals 13 residues. The V end was cut by 1 base, the J end by 8 bases, with 9 bases between. Germline values: CDR1 MNHEY, CDR2 SVGAGI. The CDR3 DNA reads TGTGCCAGCAGTTACTTACAGAGGGACACCATATATTTT. Translation: CASSYLQRDTIYF.

The chain uses TRBV18 and TRBJ2-7, with a possible D match to TRBD1 (6 bases). The V and J ends lost 0 bases and 7 bases respectively, with 19 bases between them. The CDR3 totals 16 residues. CDR1 KGHSH and CDR2 LQKENI come from the germline V gene. The CDR3 region has the DNA TGTGCCAGCTCACCACCGTCAACAGGGTCCTACGGGGAGCAGTACTTC. Translation gives CASSPPSTGSYGEQYF.

J is TRBJ2-7 and V is TRBV10-1; perhaps TRBD2 as D (7 bases). The V gene's germline CDR1 is WNHNN and CDR2 SYGVQD (reference sequence). The CDR3 length is 16 residues. The germline V and J ends were trimmed by 4 bases and 2 bases, with 18 bases remaining between them. In DNA, the CDR3 is TGCGCCAGCAGTGGCTGGGGGGGGCCCTCTACCTACGAGCAGTACTTC. Translation gives CASSGWGGPSTYEQYF.

V usage is TRBV9 and J usage is TRBJ2-1; 10 nucleotides agree with TRBD2. Losses at the gene ends were 5 bases for V and 5 bases for J; bases not matched to a gene: 7. The CDR3 loop spans 15 amino acids. Looked up from germline, CDR1 is SGDLS and CDR2 is YYNGEE. CDR3 loop: CASSGSGRVHNEQFF. The CDR3 nucleotides read TGTGCCAGCAGTGGAAGCGGGAGGGTGCACAATGAGCAGTTCTTC. Full variable domain (outside the CDR3, taken from reference TRBV9 and TRBJ2-1): DSGVTQTPKHLITATGQRVTLRCSPRSGDLSVYWYQQSLDQGLQFLIQYYNGEERAKGNILERFSAQQFPDLHSELNLSSLELGDSALYFCASSGSGRVHNEQFFGPGTRLTVL.

V is TRBV21-1 and J is TRBJ1-3; the listed D gene, TRBD1, was not tested against the DNA. TRBV21-1 is classified as a pseudogene. The CDR3 length is 13 residues. The CDR3 region has the DNA TGTGCCAGCAGCAGACAGGGGGCGGACACCATATATTTT. Translation: CASSRQGADTIYF.

The chain carries TRBV3-1 (or the pseudogene TRBV3-2) and TRBJ2-2, with TRBD1 matching over 12 bases. Germline V CDR1 and CDR2: LGHDT, YNNKEL (reference sequence). The V gene end was trimmed by 0 bases and the J gene end by 6 bases; junction bases not matched to a gene: 5. This CDR3 has 17 residues. In DNA, the CDR3 is TGTGCCAGCAGCCAAGAGTGGGGACAGGGGGCGCCCGGGGAGCTGTTTTTT. This codes for CASSQEWGQGAPGELFF.

The V and J genes are TRBV7-9 and TRBJ2-5; 15 bases align to TRBD2. The germline CDR1 and CDR2 sequences are SEHNR and FQNEAQ (reference sequence). V trimming: 5 bases; J trimming: 5 bases; junction bases outside the gene matches: 6. The CDR3 is 16 residues long. CDR3 nucleotide sequence: TGTGCCAGCAGCCAAGGGACTAGCGGGAGGAGGGAGACCCAGTACTTC. Translation gives CASSQGTSGRRETQYF.

In its sample, this clone was seen once. CDR3 region: CASSPPGRDTGELFF. The CDR3 DNA sequence: TGCGCCAGCAGCCCGCCCGGTAGAGACACCGGGGAGCTGTTTTTT. The chain is built from TRBV5-1 and TRBJ2-2; D remains ambiguous. V gave up 4 bases and J gave up 3 bases, with 13 bases separating them. Germline lookup yields CDR1 SGHRS and CDR2 YFSETQ. The CDR3 sequence is 15 residues long.

The genes are TRBV3-1 (or the pseudogene TRBV3-2) and TRBJ1-5; a possible D gene is TRBD1 (6 bases). The V gene's germline CDR1 is LGHDT and CDR2 YNNKEL (reference sequence). The CDR3 loop spans 16 amino acids. V lost 5 bases to trimming and J lost 5 bases, with 19 bases between them. The DNA of the CDR3 is TGTGCCAGCAGCTCTAGGCCGCGGACAGTAGATCAGCCCCAGCATTTT. This encodes CASSSRPRTVDQPQHF.

A few counts support this clone. CDR3 DNA sequence: TGTGCCAGCAGTCGTACTAGCGGGAGGGCCGGCACCGGGGAGCTGTTTTTT. It translates to CASSRTSGRAGTGELFF. The chain recombines TRBV6-6 with TRBJ2-2; TRBD2 matches 13 bases. The CDR3 is 17 amino acids. The germline V gene encodes CDR1 MNHNY and CDR2 SVGAGI (reference sequence). Unmatched junction bases numbered 7, after V lost 5 bases and J lost 4 bases.

The rearrangement joins TRBV7-9 to TRBJ1-1; 10 bases are shared with TRBD1. The CDR3 runs 16 residues. V trimming: 3 bases; J trimming: 10 bases; junction bases outside the gene matches: 14. Germline V gene lookup returns CDR1 SEHNR and CDR2 FQNEAQ (reference sequence). For the CDR3, the DNA is TGTGCCAGCAGCTTGATACGGGACAGGGGCCGGGAGTTAGCTTTCTTT. It codes for CASSLIRDRGRELAFF.

This clone was recorded a few times. The J gene is TRBJ2-7, the V gene TRBV18, with 7 bases lining up with TRBD1. After removal of 6 bases from V and 3 bases from J, the junction contained 8 bases not matched to a gene. CDR3 length: 14 amino acids. Germline CDR1 KGHSH, CDR2 LQKENI. The CDR3 spells CASSSETGNYEQYF. The CDR3 DNA reads TGTGCCAGCTCCTCAGAGACAGGGAACTACGAGCAGTACTTC.

V gene TRBV28 combines with J gene TRBJ1-1; possibly TRBD1 for D (5 bases). V was clipped by 8 bases and J by 1 base, with 14 bases between them. There are 14 residues in the CDR3. Germline values: CDR1 MDHEN, CDR2 SYDVKM. CDR3 protein: CASHPTAPNTEAFF. The CDR3 DNA follows: TGTGCCAGCCATCCGACAGCACCGAACACTGAAGCTTTCTTT.

A single count supports this clone. The V and J genes are TRBV5-1 and TRBJ2-1, with 9 bases lining up with TRBD1. CDR3 length equals 14 residues. CDR1 and CDR2 (germline): SGHRS, YFSETQ. J gave up 7 bases and V 6 bases, and 8 bases lay outside the gene matches. CDR3 DNA: TGCGCCAGCATGACGGGACAGGGAAGGAATGAGCAGTTCTTC. Translated: CASMTGQGRNEQFF.

V and J are TRBV12-2 and TRBJ1-3; TRBD1, the D gene given by the table, was not confirmed from the DNA. TRBV12-2 is given as a pseudogene. There are 14 residues in the CDR3. The CDR3 nucleotides read TGTGCAAGTCGACGCAGGGGAGAAGGAAACACCATATATTTT. Its translation is CASRRRGEGNTIYF.